This T cell receptor beta chain was sequenced during a study of blood T cell repertoires in COVID-19. Whole-study context: Sample material is recorded as cDNA or gDNA derived from T cells, B-cell-depleted T cells, or PBMCs.

As processed by the authors: How many nucleated cells were present was estimated from reference gene primer amplification. Some clones are missing from TCRdb's copy, which holds only in-frame ones; the method was immunoSEQ multiplex PCR. V and J calls and clone size are those listed in that table; D and trimming were worked out from the DNA. This sample has 360,000 or so clones, with approximately 89% found just once. Trimming at V came to 3 bases and at J to 0 bases, leaving 1 base not matched to a gene. Germline-derived CDR1 and CDR2 are LNHDA and SQIVND (reference sequence). The CDR3 is 15 residues long.

This chain uses TRBV19 with TRBJ2-2; 7 bases are shared with TRBD1. The sequence derives from a woman aged 55-69 years with COVID-19, enrolled during active disease. Sequenced: peripheral blood. CDR3 region: CASSIDRANTGELFF. The CDR3 DNA sequence: TGTGCCAGTAGTATTGACAGGGCGAACACCGGGGAGCTGTTTTTT. Drawing the rest from reference TRBV19 and TRBJ2-2, the complete variable domain is DGGITQSPKYLFRKEGQNVTLSCEQNLNHDAMYWYRQDPGQGLRLIYYSQIVNDFQKGDIAEGYSVSREKKESFPLTVTSAQKNPTAFYLCASSIDRANTGELFFGEGSRLTVL.